One and the same sample provided the 21 T cell receptor beta chains below, sequenced in a study of CD8 T cells in Susac syndrome. Random hexamers were used to reverse transcribe the RNA input (roughly 0.5 to 1 ug). One entry per CDR3 protein results from TCRdb running MiXCR on the immunoSEQ multiplex PCR reads. The repertoire consists of tens of thousands of distinct CDR3 sequences, with 95% to 97% occurring once and the leading ten covering approximately 0.57%. The material sequenced was CD8+ T cells from PBMCs. The receptors were gathered from a human donor with Susac syndrome.

In this sample, this clonotype turned up once. The V gene is TRBV6-5, the J gene TRBJ1-2, with no clear D. The CDR3 totals 12 residues. V was shortened by 8 bases and J by 4 bases, with 11 bases between the two germline ends. Per the germline V gene, CDR1 is MNHEY and CDR2 is SVGAGI. The CDR3 protein is CASSGPGYGYTF. The CDR3 nucleotides are TGTGCCAGCTCCGGTCCGGGCTATGGCTACACCTTC.

The rearrangement joins TRBV14 to TRBJ1-1, with a tentative D call TRBD1 (5 bases). The CDR3 spans 15 residues. Per the germline V gene, CDR1 is SGHDN and CDR2 is FVKESK. V was trimmed by 1 base and J by 8 bases, leaving 17 bases between them. Here the CDR3 reads CASSQGRGPGAEAFF. CDR3 sequence (DNA): TGTGCCAGCAGCCAAGGTAGGGGACCCGGGGCGGAAGCTTTCTTT.

The chain uses TRBV29-1 and TRBJ2-7; TRBD1 matches at 10 bases. Trimming cost V 6 bases and J 4 bases; bases outside gene matches: 9. The V gene's germline CDR1 is SQVTM and CDR2 ANQGSEA. The CDR3 spans 14 residues. For the CDR3, the DNA is TGCAGCGTGGCCGGGACAGGGGCCCTTTACGAGCAGTACTTC. Residues: CSVAGTGALYEQYF.

The genes are TRBV12-3 or TRBV12-4 and TRBJ1-2; 7 bases align to TRBD1. V gave up 4 bases and J gave up 5 bases; unmatched junction bases: 4. This CDR3 has 13 amino acids. In DNA, the CDR3 is TGTGCCAGCAGTTCTCACAGGGGATATGGCTACACCTTC. This translates into CASSSHRGYGYTF.

This clonotype was seen a few times. CDR3 nucleotides: TGTGCCAGCAGCACCGGACTAGCGGGATTGTACGAGCAGTACTTC. Amino acid sequence: CASSTGLAGLYEQYF. The chain joins TRBV7-2 to TRBJ2-7; 12 nucleotides agree with TRBD2. J lost 4 bases, V lost 5 bases, and 6 bases had no gene match. Germline V gives CDR1 SGHTA, CDR2 FQGNSA. This CDR3 has 15 amino acids.

The chain has TRBV20-1 and TRBJ1-5; D uncertain. Germline CDR1 reads DFQATT; CDR2 reads SNEGSKA (reference sequence). Between the trimmed V and J ends, which lost 0 bases and 3 bases, there was a span of 9 bases. There are 14 residues in the CDR3. The CDR3 reads CSARDRVTNQPQHF. The DNA of the CDR3 is TGCAGTGCTAGAGATCGGGTAACCAATCAGCCCCAGCATTTT.

This chain connects TRBV4-3 to TRBJ1-2; a weak D match, TRBD1 (5 bases). Germline lookup yields CDR1 LGHNA and CDR2 YSLEER. Trimming pared 0 bases from V and 6 bases from J, leaving 14 bases between. The CDR3 is made up of 15 amino acids. CDR3 in DNA: TGCGCCAGCAGCCAAGATCCCGGGGCCCTGGATGGCTACACCTTC. Its protein is CASSQDPGALDGYTF.

This chain joins TRBV27 and TRBJ2-5; tentatively, D is TRBD2 (5 bases). Trimming pared 6 bases from V and 1 base from J, leaving 9 bases between. The CDR3 is 13 residues long. Germline lookup yields CDR1 MNHEY and CDR2 SMNVEV (reference sequence). DNA of the CDR3: TGTGCCAGCAGGAGGGCGTTCCAAGAGACCCAGTACTTC. It translates to CASRRAFQETQYF.

The rearrangement links TRBV12-3 or TRBV12-4 to TRBJ2-5, with a tentative D call TRBD1 (6 bases). Trimming cost V 7 bases and J 3 bases, with 12 bases left between them. The CDR3 loop spans 13 amino acids. CDR3 amino acids: CASTSGQKETQYF. The CDR3 DNA reads as TGTGCCAGCACCAGCGGACAGAAAGAGACCCAGTACTTC.

This chain links TRBV20-1 with TRBJ2-1; D gene ambiguous. The CDR3 length is 13 residues. Looked up from germline, CDR1 is DFQATT and CDR2 is SNEGSKA (reference sequence). CDR3 nucleotides: TGCAGGTCCGGGCCCGCCCGATACAATGAGCAGTTCTTC. Its translation is CRSGPARYNEQFF.

V and J are TRBV28 and TRBJ1-1; the D gene is possibly TRBD1 (5 bases). V was clipped by 2 bases and J by 8 bases, with 12 bases between them. The V gene's germline CDR1 is MDHEN and CDR2 SYDVKM. The CDR3 length is 13 residues. This chain's CDR3 is CASSLTGAQEAFF. The CDR3 DNA sequence: TGTGCCAGCAGTTTAACAGGTGCACAAGAAGCTTTCTTT.

The chain couples TRBV4-1 to TRBJ1-4; TRBD1 aligns across 7 bases. With 0 bases clipped from V and 7 bases from J, the junction kept 5 bases outside the gene matches. CDR1 and CDR2 (germline): MGHRA, YSYEKL. This CDR3 region has 15 residues. The CDR3 DNA reads TGCGCCAGCAGCCAAGAAGGGGGCCGTAGTGAAAAACTGTTTTTT. Amino acid sequence: CASSQEGGRSEKLFF.

The CDR3 region is CATLRGLGNEQFF. In nucleotides, the CDR3 is TGTGCCACCCTCAGGGGGCTCGGCAATGAGCAGTTCTTC. The V gene is TRBV2, the J gene TRBJ2-1, with 8 bases fitting TRBD1. This CDR3 contains 13 residues. Germline lookup yields CDR1 SNHLY and CDR2 FYNNEI. V lost 10 bases to trimming and J lost 6 bases; unmatched junction nucleotides: 8.

The V call is TRBV14, the J call TRBJ2-3, with D possibly being TRBD2 (5 bases). Deletions cut 1 base from V and 4 bases from J, with 9 bases between. The CDR3 contains 14 residues. Per the germline V gene, CDR1 is SGHDN and CDR2 is FVKESK. The CDR3 DNA is TGTGCCAGCAGCCAAGGCGGGCGGTCAGATACGCAGTATTTT. This codes for CASSQGGRSDTQYF.

V is TRBV20-1 and J is TRBJ2-7; D is perhaps TRBD2 (6 bases). The germline V and J ends were trimmed by 5 bases and 5 bases, with 19 bases remaining between them. From germline, CDR1 is DFQATT and CDR2 SNEGSKA (reference sequence). This CDR3 region has 14 residues. DNA for the CDR3: TGCAGTGCTTCACCGGGACTCACCGGTCACGAGCAGTACTTC. Translation: CSASPGLTGHEQYF.

This rearrangement joins TRBV29-1 to TRBJ1-2, with 9 bases matching TRBD1. The germline CDR1 and CDR2 sequences are SQVTM and ANQGSEA. Trimming cost V 4 bases and J 5 bases; bases outside gene matches: 2. This CDR3 has 12 residues. In nucleotides, the CDR3 is TGCAGCGTTGCGACAGGGGGGTATGGCTACACCTTC. This gives the protein CSVATGGYGYTF.

V is TRBV29-1 and J is TRBJ2-7; tentative D call: TRBD2 (6 bases). This CDR3 has 14 amino acids. The germline V and J ends were trimmed by 3 bases and 5 bases, with 17 bases remaining between them. Germline assignment: CDR1 SQVTM and CDR2 ANQGSEA. The CDR3 nucleotides are TGCAGCGTTGAGAGGCCAGGGACTGAAAACGAGCAGTACTTC. It translates to CSVERPGTENEQYF.

This sequence joins TRBV4-3 and TRBJ2-1, with 7 nucleotides matching TRBD2. CDR3 length: 17 amino acids. With V trimmed by 0 bases and J by 4 bases, 9 bases remained unmatched. Germline CDR1 is LGHNA and CDR2 is YSLEER. The CDR3 nucleotides are TGCGCCAGCAGCCAAGAGCGAGCGGGGCACCCTTACAATGAGCAGTTCTTC. Translation: CASSQERAGHPYNEQFF.

The chain links TRBV23-1 to TRBJ1-5; D unclear. TRBV23-1 counts as an open reading frame of uncertain function. The CDR3 contains 14 residues. Trimming removed 1 base at V and 9 bases at J, with 13 bases between. This CDR3 is CASSQLRWVWPQHF. CDR3 DNA sequence: TGCGCCAGCAGTCAATTAAGATGGGTTTGGCCCCAGCATTTT.

The genes are TRBV3-1 and TRBJ2-5; tentatively, D is TRBD2 (6 bases). This CDR3 has 16 amino acids. The germline V gene encodes CDR1 LGHDT and CDR2 YNNKEL (reference sequence). V shed 3 bases and J shed 0 bases, with 14 bases lying between them. The CDR3 loop is CASSHPTRGYQETQYF. The CDR3 DNA follows: TGTGCCAGCAGCCACCCCACGCGGGGTTACCAAGAGACCCAGTACTTC.

This chain connects TRBV7-8 to TRBJ2-1; 8 bases are a match to TRBD2. The trim removed 2 bases at V and 9 bases at J, leaving 18 bases unmatched. Looked up from germline, CDR1 is SGHVS and CDR2 is FQNEAQ. This CDR3 comprises 18 residues. CDR3 bases: TGTGCCAGCAGCTTAAGGCGGGCAGCGGGGGCCCTCCGGGCTGAGCAGTTCTTC. It yields the protein CASSLRRAAGALRAEQFF.